This section outlines one T cell receptor beta chain sequence together with its context. The antigen it binds to is not known. Per-base quality was not reported, and no clone a single base away is much larger than it. The sample is drawn from a study of blood T cells in healthy people across ages (dated by TCRdb to between 2014 and 2017). Notes on the research overall: Template switching captured roughly one uniquely barcoded TCR beta cDNA molecule per two T cells in model experiments. To track age-related changes in TCR beta repertoire diversity, the study relied on deep sequencing normalized with unique cDNA molecular identifiers. Four age groups were formed from the donors: young (average approximately 15 years), middle-aged (roughly 38), aged (about 68) and long-lived (around 80). The study analyzed two additional independent replicas of 1 million unique cDNA reads from the same blood draw for two donors, one aged 18 to 30 and one aged 80 or older. To avoid experimental bias, donors of different ages were distributed randomly across sequencing lanes. Points the paper makes about the study in general: As age increased, observed TCR beta diversity per million T cells dropped in a roughly linear way, and a significant reduction was already evident by age 40. Because the CMV infection status of the donors was unknown, age-related changes in expanded clonotypes may potentially have been confounded. Bulk unsorted PBMC profiling prevented conclusive comparison of naive and antigen-experienced compartments. The long-lived group showed more naive CD4+ T cells, fewer expanded clones and increased TCR diversity than the aged group, suggesting age selection. Estimates of total diversity from one million sequenced T cells were regarded as lower bounds and underestimates. The percentage of naive T cells measured by flow cytometry correlated strongly with observed TCR beta diversity.

The library was built by means of 5' RACE. Sequencing was carried out with an Illumina HiSeq 2500. A second about 7 to 11 cycle PCR used a sample-barcoded 5' primer and a J-beta primer mix. A unique molecular identifier was introduced onto each TCR beta cDNA molecule by a template-switch 5' adaptor carrying 12 random nucleotides. Each sample yielded at least 2.5 million CDR3-containing paired-end reads. First-strand cDNA synthesis was performed from all RNA using the Mint cDNA synthesis kit, with priming by a TRBC-specific oligonucleotide. All cDNA was treated with uracil-DNA glycosylase and then went through a first 18-cycle PCR with the universal primers M1SS and BC2_uni_R. Per the original workflow: Each sample was normalized by randomly selecting 1 million high-quality reads, each carrying a distinct molecular identifier. Reads with shared molecular identifiers were discarded instead of being binned into consensus sequences. MiTCR, with a Q25 quality threshold and the strictest error-elimination algorithm, was used for CDR3 identification, clonotype clustering and error correction. A nonparametric unseen species model using Euler transformation provided a lower-bound estimate of total TCR beta diversity. The public reads were reanalyzed by TCRdb: fastp trimming at Q25, MiXCR alignment, in-frame beta chains only. Every entry covers one CDR3 protein and lists the most common genes and DNA from its rows. The V and J calls were determined by TCRdb, not by the authors. The sample contains about 290,000 distinct CDR3 sequences, 25% to 30% of them found a single time. 29% of the sample is in the top ten clones.

The approximately 39 donors, aged about 6 to 95 years, were systemically healthy Caucasian individuals from Russia. Each donor gave 8.5 to 10 milliliters of peripheral blood, collected into EDTA-treated Vacutainer tubes. Ficoll-Paque density-gradient centrifugation was used to isolate PBMCs, with at least 6 million obtained per sample. Trizol reagent was used to extract total RNA from the PBMCs, yielding at least 6 micrograms per sample. The percentages of naive CD45RAhigh/CD27high T cells were determined by flow cytometry on a PBMC aliquot from every donor. The sequencing input was blood. This sequence originates from an older woman in good health.

In nucleotides, the sequence is TGCAGCGTTGTAGGACAGGCGACCTCTGGGGCCAACGTCCTGACTTTC. Translated, this gives CSVVGQATSGANVLTF. The chain couples TRBV29-1 to TRBJ2-6, and TRBD1 aligns with 7 junction nucleotides. The CDR3 has 16 amino acids, counting the end cysteine and phenylalanine. Just the 48-base CDR3 DNA is kept, in frame starting at base 1. V and J are trimmed by 4 bases and 0 bases, and the gene matches miss 6 bases of the junction. CDR1 and CDR2 (SQVTM, ANQGSEA) derive from the germline V gene. Where the CDR3 stops, the reference TRBV29-1 and TRBJ2-6 genes take over; the full variable domain is SAVISQKPSRDICQRGTSLTIQCQVDSQVTMMFWYRQQPGQSLTLIATANQGSEATYESGFVIDKFPISRPNLTFSTLTVSNMSPEDSSIYLCSVVGQATSGANVLTFGAGSRLTVL.